These T cell receptor beta chains were read from a single sample in a study of T cell responses to AZD1222 COVID-19 vaccine. Profiling relied on immunoSEQ multiplex PCR, and the TCRdb table lists in-frame clones only, not all of them. Among 140,000 to 150,000 clones listed, approximately 85% were seen once. Material: peripheral blood, obtained on day 0 of AZD1222 vaccination. All receptors derive from an adult in good health. Both conserved end residues are part of each CDR3. A D gene is named only where the DNA matches it firmly. Where a row states a size, it is once, few, many or the class of an expanded clone; other rows omit it.

j_gene: TRBJ2-1; v_gene: TRBV11-1; abundance: once; d_gene: TRBD2; CDR3nt: TGTGCCAGCAGCTTATCGACTAGCGGGAGGAGCAATGAGCAGTTCTTC; CDR3aa: CASSLSTSGRSNEQFF
j_gene: TRBJ2-5; v_gene: TRBV7-8; abundance: -; d_gene: TRBD2; CDR3nt: TGTGCCAGCAGCTTAGGCCTAGCGGGAGTTCAAGAGACCCAGTACTTC; CDR3aa: CASSLGLAGVQETQYF
j_gene: TRBJ2-6; v_gene: TRBV12-3/TRBV12-4; abundance: -; d_gene: -; CDR3nt: TGTGCCAGCTTCCGTTCCGGGGCCAACGTCCTGACTTTC; CDR3aa: CASFRSGANVLTF
j_gene: TRBJ1-1; v_gene: TRBV12-3/TRBV12-4; abundance: -; d_gene: -; CDR3nt: TGTGCCAGCAGTTTCCTATTGCTTAGTGAAGCTTTCTTT; CDR3aa: CASSFLLLSEAFF
j_gene: TRBJ2-7; v_gene: TRBV12-5; abundance: -; d_gene: -; CDR3nt: TGTGCTAGTGGTCCAACTACTGAGTACGAGCAGTACTTC; CDR3aa: CASGPTTEYEQYF
j_gene: TRBJ2-5; v_gene: TRBV20-1; abundance: -; d_gene: -; CDR3nt: TGCAGTGCTAGCGGGGGAGAGACCCAGTACTTC; CDR3aa: CSASGGETQYF
j_gene: TRBJ2-3; v_gene: TRBV5-1; abundance: -; d_gene: -; CDR3nt: TGCGCCAGCAGCGCGACTAGGCCTGGCACAGATACGCAGTATTTT; CDR3aa: CASSATRPGTDTQYF
j_gene: TRBJ1-6; v_gene: TRBV6-5; abundance: -; d_gene: -; CDR3nt: TGTGCCAGCACACGGCCAAATTCACCCCTCCACTTT; CDR3aa: CASTRPNSPLHF
j_gene: TRBJ1-3; v_gene: TRBV7-9; abundance: -; d_gene: TRBD1; CDR3nt: TGTGCCAGCAGTTACGACGTACCCAACAGGGGAGACACCATATATTTT; CDR3aa: CASSYDVPNRGDTIYF
j_gene: TRBJ1-1; v_gene: TRBV5-4; abundance: -; d_gene: -; CDR3nt: TGTGCCAGCAGCTTCGAGGGGGACGGCACTGAAGCTTTCTTT; CDR3aa: CASSFEGDGTEAFF
j_gene: TRBJ1-4; v_gene: TRBV3-1/TRBV3-2; abundance: -; d_gene: -; CDR3nt: TGTGCCAGCAGCCAAGGATCGGGGGGGATGAATGAAAAACTGTTTTTT; CDR3aa: CASSQGSGGMNEKLFF
j_gene: TRBJ1-5; v_gene: TRBV2; abundance: -; d_gene: -; CDR3nt: TGTGCCAGCGGGGGGAGGAGCAATCAGCCCCAGCATTTT; CDR3aa: CASGGRSNQPQHF
j_gene: TRBJ2-1; v_gene: TRBV15; abundance: -; d_gene: TRBD2; CDR3nt: TGTGCCACCAGCAGAGATACTGGGGGGGGGAAGCAGTTCTTC; CDR3aa: CATSRDTGGGKQFF
j_gene: TRBJ2-5; v_gene: TRBV6-4; abundance: -; d_gene: -; CDR3nt: TGTGCCTTGGGAGGCCAGGGTCAGACCCAGTACTTC; CDR3aa: CALGGQGQTQYF
j_gene: TRBJ2-3; v_gene: TRBV5-4; abundance: once; d_gene: -; CDR3nt: TGTGCCAGCAGCCGCGGGACAGTAACAGATACGCAGTATTTT; CDR3aa: CASSRGTVTDTQYF
j_gene: TRBJ1-3; v_gene: TRBV27; abundance: -; d_gene: -; CDR3nt: TGTGCCAGCAGCCGCGGAGGGGTTGGAAACACCATATATTTT; CDR3aa: CASSRGGVGNTIYF
j_gene: TRBJ2-1; v_gene: TRBV2; abundance: -; d_gene: -; CDR3nt: TGTGCCAGCAGCTTAGCGGACTACAATGAGCAGTTCTTC; CDR3aa: CASSLADYNEQFF
j_gene: TRBJ1-2; v_gene: TRBV7-9; abundance: -; d_gene: -; CDR3nt: TGTGCCAGCAGCTTAACGAATAACTATGGCTACACCTTC; CDR3aa: CASSLTNNYGYTF
j_gene: TRBJ1-2; v_gene: TRBV6-5; abundance: once; d_gene: -; CDR3nt: TGTGCCAGCAGTTACTTGGGAAAGGGCTATGGCTACACCTTC; CDR3aa: CASSYLGKGYGYTF
j_gene: TRBJ2-3; v_gene: TRBV29-1; abundance: once; d_gene: TRBD2; CDR3nt: TGCAGCGTTGGCCCCGGGACTAGCGGGGACTTAAGCACAGATACGCAGTATTTT; CDR3aa: CSVGPGTSGDLSTDTQYF
j_gene: TRBJ1-1; v_gene: TRBV6-1; abundance: -; d_gene: -; CDR3nt: TGTGCCAGCAGTGAAAGGGCCCAAGCTTTCTTT; CDR3aa: CASSERAQAFF
j_gene: TRBJ2-1; v_gene: TRBV10-3; abundance: -; d_gene: TRBD2; CDR3nt: TGTGCCATCAGTAGCGGGAATTCCTACAATGAGCAGTTCTTC; CDR3aa: CAISSGNSYNEQFF
j_gene: TRBJ2-2; v_gene: TRBV27; abundance: -; d_gene: -; CDR3nt: -; CDR3aa: CASSSSIGELFF
j_gene: TRBJ2-5; v_gene: TRBV28; abundance: -; d_gene: -; CDR3nt: TGTGCCAGCAGTTCGATCATCTCGGCTGAGACCCAGTACTTC; CDR3aa: CASSSIISAETQYF
j_gene: TRBJ2-7; v_gene: TRBV6-5; abundance: -; d_gene: -; CDR3nt: TGTGCCAGCAGTTTAAGGGCAGATATCCACGAGCAGTACTTC; CDR3aa: CASSLRADIHEQYF
j_gene: TRBJ1-2; v_gene: TRBV28; abundance: -; d_gene: -; CDR3nt: TGTGCCAGCAGTCCAAACAGTGACTATGGCTACACCTTC; CDR3aa: CASSPNSDYGYTF
j_gene: TRBJ1-1; v_gene: TRBV5-1; abundance: few; d_gene: -; CDR3nt: TGCGCCAGCAGCTTGTATGGCACTGAAGCTTTCTTT; CDR3aa: CASSLYGTEAFF
j_gene: TRBJ2-5; v_gene: TRBV2; abundance: -; d_gene: TRBD2; CDR3nt: TGTGCCAGCAGTGAATGGCTAGCGGGAGAGACCCAGTACTTC; CDR3aa: CASSEWLAGETQYF
j_gene: TRBJ2-5; v_gene: TRBV4-2; abundance: -; d_gene: TRBD1; CDR3nt: TGTGCCAGCAGCCATGGTACAGGGGAAGAGACCCAGTACTTC; CDR3aa: CASSHGTGEETQYF
j_gene: TRBJ1-3; v_gene: TRBV11-2; abundance: -; d_gene: -; CDR3nt: TGTGCCAGCAGCCAAGGAGGTGCCTCCTCTGGAAACACCATATATTTT; CDR3aa: CASSQGGASSGNTIYF
j_gene: TRBJ2-7; v_gene: TRBV18; abundance: once; d_gene: TRBD1; CDR3nt: TGTGCCAGCTCACCTACACAGGGGGCCTACGAGCAGTACTTC; CDR3aa: CASSPTQGAYEQYF
j_gene: TRBJ2-1; v_gene: TRBV6-1; abundance: once; d_gene: -; CDR3nt: TGTGCCAGCAGTGACGGCTACAATGAGCAGTTCTTC; CDR3aa: CASSDGYNEQFF
j_gene: TRBJ2-5; v_gene: TRBV24-1; abundance: once; d_gene: -; CDR3nt: TGTGCCACCAGTGGGGTCAGCGAAGAGACCCAGTACTTC; CDR3aa: CATSGVSEETQYF
j_gene: TRBJ2-7; v_gene: TRBV6-5; abundance: -; d_gene: -; CDR3nt: TGTGCCAGCAGTTACTCGAGGCCAGCCTACGAGCAGTACTTC; CDR3aa: CASSYSRPAYEQYF
j_gene: TRBJ2-5; v_gene: TRBV24-1; abundance: -; d_gene: TRBD1; CDR3nt: TGTGCCACCCAGGGGGTAGGTGAAGAGACCCAGTACTTC; CDR3aa: CATQGVGEETQYF
j_gene: TRBJ1-3; v_gene: TRBV21-1; abundance: -; d_gene: -; CDR3nt: TGTGCCAGCAGCAAAGAACGAGGCAGGCAGGCATCTGGAAACACCATATATTTT; CDR3aa: CASSKERGRQASGNTIYF
j_gene: TRBJ1-1; v_gene: TRBV12-3/TRBV12-4; abundance: once; d_gene: TRBD1; CDR3nt: TGTGCCAGCAGGACAGGGTACCCTGAAGCTTTCTTT; CDR3aa: CASRTGYPEAFF
j_gene: TRBJ1-1; v_gene: TRBV19; abundance: once; d_gene: TRBD1; CDR3nt: TGTGCCAGTAAAATCCCGGGACAGGGGCCGTCTGAAGCTTTCTTT; CDR3aa: CASKIPGQGPSEAFF
j_gene: TRBJ2-5; v_gene: TRBV23-1; abundance: -; d_gene: -; CDR3nt: TGCGCCAGCACCTCCCAGGGGTTCCAAGAGACCCAGTACTTC; CDR3aa: CASTSQGFQETQYF
j_gene: TRBJ1-1; v_gene: TRBV6-6; abundance: -; d_gene: -; CDR3nt: TGTGCCAGCACCGATGTGGAGACGAGAACTGAAGCTTTCTTT; CDR3aa: CASTDVETRTEAFF
j_gene: TRBJ1-1; v_gene: TRBV3-1/TRBV3-2; abundance: -; d_gene: -; CDR3nt: TGTGCCAGCAGCCAAGTGAAGGGGGGGCGGACTGAAGCTTTCTTT; CDR3aa: CASSQVKGGRTEAFF
j_gene: TRBJ1-3; v_gene: TRBV19; abundance: -; d_gene: TRBD1; CDR3nt: TGTGCCAGTAGGCAGACAGGGGCTGGAAACACCATATATTTT; CDR3aa: CASRQTGAGNTIYF
j_gene: TRBJ1-2; v_gene: TRBV19; abundance: -; d_gene: TRBD1; CDR3nt: TGTGCCAGTAGTCTTAGGACAGGGGGCTTAGGCTACACCTTC; CDR3aa: CASSLRTGGLGYTF
j_gene: TRBJ1-2; v_gene: TRBV6-5; abundance: -; d_gene: TRBD1; CDR3nt: TGTGCCAGCAGTCAATCCGGGACAGGGACCAATGGCTACACCTTC; CDR3aa: CASSQSGTGTNGYTF
j_gene: TRBJ1-2; v_gene: TRBV5-1; abundance: -; d_gene: TRBD1; CDR3nt: TGCGCCAGCTCCCCTTCCGGGACAGGGGACCGGGGCACCTTC; CDR3aa: CASSPSGTGDRGTF
j_gene: TRBJ2-4; v_gene: TRBV7-9; abundance: -; d_gene: -; CDR3nt: TGTGCCAGCAGCTTAGCCTCAAGTAGCGCGGACATTCAGTACTTC; CDR3aa: CASSLASSSADIQYF
j_gene: TRBJ2-1; v_gene: TRBV9; abundance: -; d_gene: -; CDR3nt: TGTGCCAGCAGCGTAGGAATAGCGGTCTCCTACAATGAGCAGTTCTTC; CDR3aa: CASSVGIAVSYNEQFF
j_gene: TRBJ2-5; v_gene: TRBV7-2; abundance: -; d_gene: TRBD2; CDR3nt: TGTGCCAGCAGCTCCACTCTAGCGGGGGGTGGAGAGACCCAGTACTTC; CDR3aa: CASSSTLAGGGETQYF
j_gene: TRBJ2-3; v_gene: TRBV18; abundance: -; d_gene: -; CDR3nt: TGTGCCAGCTCACCACGGGCGACAGATACGCAGTATTTT; CDR3aa: CASSPRATDTQYF
j_gene: TRBJ1-2; v_gene: TRBV3-1/TRBV3-2; abundance: once; d_gene: -; CDR3nt: TGTGCCAGCAGCCAAGAGGTAGTGTCTCATGGCTACACCTTC; CDR3aa: CASSQEVVSHGYTF
j_gene: TRBJ2-3; v_gene: TRBV9; abundance: -; d_gene: TRBD2; CDR3nt: TGTGCCAGCAGCGCCGGGACTAGCGGTGGGGATACGCAGTATTTT; CDR3aa: CASSAGTSGGDTQYF
j_gene: TRBJ2-5; v_gene: TRBV12-5; abundance: -; d_gene: -; CDR3nt: TGTGCTAGTGGTTCCGGAACCTTTGAGACCCAGTACTTC; CDR3aa: CASGSGTFETQYF
j_gene: TRBJ1-1; v_gene: TRBV18; abundance: -; d_gene: -; CDR3nt: TGTGCCAGCTCACCCGTGCTAGGGAACACTGAAGCTTTCTTT; CDR3aa: CASSPVLGNTEAFF
j_gene: TRBJ1-2; v_gene: TRBV29-1; abundance: -; d_gene: -; CDR3nt: TGCAGCGTTGAAGATCTGGGGACCGGTGCCCCAGAAATTTATGGCTACACCTTC; CDR3aa: CSVEDLGTGAPEIYGYTF